Below are 6 T cell receptor beta chains sequenced from a single sample in a study of T cells in narcolepsy. Sequenced by immunoSEQ multiplex PCR; TCRdb stores in-frame clones only, minus some. The sample records about 20,000 clones, less than 90% being singletons. The sequenced sample was memory (CD45RA-) CD4+ T cells from blood. The receptors here all came from a human donor in good health.

The chain carries TRBV2 and TRBJ1-4; D perhaps matches TRBD1 (6 bases). This CDR3 has 18 residues. V gave up 2 bases and J gave up 8 bases, with 24 bases separating them. Germline CDR1 and CDR2: SNHLY and FYNNEI. The CDR3 coding sequence is TGTGCCAGCAGTGAAAGCAAGGCCCGCAGGGGAACTGACGAAAAACTGTTTTTT. Protein: CASSESKARRGTDEKLFF.

This sequence joins TRBV9 and TRBJ2-1; a weak D match, TRBD1 (5 bases). Germline V gives CDR1 SGDLS, CDR2 YYNGEE. The CDR3 contains 15 residues. Trimming pared 0 bases from V and 2 bases from J, leaving 9 bases between. CDR3 sequence (DNA): TGTGCCAGCAGCGTAGCTCAGGGTCCCTACAATGAGCAGTTCTTC. Protein sequence: CASSVAQGPYNEQFF.

The chain couples TRBV4-2 to TRBJ2-1, with D perhaps matching TRBD2 (6 bases). Deletions cut 3 bases from V and 4 bases from J, with 7 bases between. The CDR3 contains 13 residues. Germline CDR1 reads LGHNA; CDR2 reads YNFKEQ. The CDR3 bases are TGTGCCAGCAGCCAGGGGACTTACAATGAGCAGTTCTTC. Protein product: CASSQGTYNEQFF.

The chain is built from TRBV7-9 and TRBJ2-1, with 12 bases lining up with TRBD1. The V and J ends lost 5 bases and 7 bases, in that order; junction bases with no gene match: 9. CDR1 and CDR2 (germline): SEHNR, FQNEAQ (reference sequence). The CDR3 length is 16 residues. The chain's CDR3 is CASSVTTGQGANEQFF. The CDR3 coding sequence is TGTGCCAGCAGCGTTACAACGGGACAGGGGGCGAATGAGCAGTTCTTC.

This chain joins TRBV9 and TRBJ1-6, with D maybe TRBD1 (6 bases). V lost 3 bases and J lost 7, with 8 bases in between. Germline V gene lookup returns CDR1 SGDLS and CDR2 YYNGEE. The CDR3 runs 13 residues. The CDR3 DNA is TGTGCCAGCAGCGGCACAGGGAATTCACCCCTCCACTTT. Its protein is CASSGTGNSPLHF. Supplemented by reference TRBV9 and TRBJ1-6, the full variable domain reads DSGVTQTPKHLITATGQRVTLRCSPRSGDLSVYWYQQSLDQGLQFLIQYYNGEERAKGNILERFSAQQFPDLHSELNLSSLELGDSALYFCASSGTGNSPLHFGNGTRLTVT.

The rearrangement links TRBV7-2 to TRBJ2-1, with TRBD1 identical over 12 bases. Germline V gene sequence: CDR1 SGHTA, CDR2 FQGNSA. This CDR3 is 17 amino acids long. V gave up 2 bases and J gave up 7 bases; unmatched junction bases: 9. CDR3 sequence: CASSLTGGTGGTNEQFF. CDR3 nucleotides: TGTGCCAGCAGCTTAACTGGTGGGACAGGGGGCACAAATGAGCAGTTCTTC.